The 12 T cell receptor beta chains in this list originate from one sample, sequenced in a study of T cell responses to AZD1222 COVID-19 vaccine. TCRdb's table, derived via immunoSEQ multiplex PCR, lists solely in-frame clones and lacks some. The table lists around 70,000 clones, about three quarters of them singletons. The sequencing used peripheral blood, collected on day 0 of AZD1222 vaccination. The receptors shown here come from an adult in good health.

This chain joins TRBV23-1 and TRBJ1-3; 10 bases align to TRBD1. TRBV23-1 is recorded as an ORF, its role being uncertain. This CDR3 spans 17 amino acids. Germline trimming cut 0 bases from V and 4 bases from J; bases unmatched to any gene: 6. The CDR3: CASSQSGTGVGGNTIYF. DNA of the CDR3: TGCGCCAGCAGTCAATCCGGGACAGGGGTCGGAGGAAACACCATATATTTT.

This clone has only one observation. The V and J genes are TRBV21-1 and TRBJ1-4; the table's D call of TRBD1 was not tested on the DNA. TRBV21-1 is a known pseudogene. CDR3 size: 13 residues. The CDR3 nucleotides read TGTGCCAGCAGCAGGATCAGGGATGAAAAACTGTTTTTT. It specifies CASSRIRDEKLFF.

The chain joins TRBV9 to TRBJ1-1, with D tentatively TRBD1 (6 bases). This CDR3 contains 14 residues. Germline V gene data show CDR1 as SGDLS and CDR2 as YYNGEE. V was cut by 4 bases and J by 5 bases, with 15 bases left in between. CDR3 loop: CASSPGPRGTEAFF. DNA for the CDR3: TGTGCCAGCAGCCCGGGACCTAGGGGGACTGAAGCTTTCTTT.

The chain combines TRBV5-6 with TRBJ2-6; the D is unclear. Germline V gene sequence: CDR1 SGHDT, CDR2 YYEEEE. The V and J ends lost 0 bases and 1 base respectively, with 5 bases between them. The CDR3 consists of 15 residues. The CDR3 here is CASSLASSGANVLTF. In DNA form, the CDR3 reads TGTGCCAGCAGCTTGGCCTCTTCTGGGGCCAACGTCCTGACTTTC.

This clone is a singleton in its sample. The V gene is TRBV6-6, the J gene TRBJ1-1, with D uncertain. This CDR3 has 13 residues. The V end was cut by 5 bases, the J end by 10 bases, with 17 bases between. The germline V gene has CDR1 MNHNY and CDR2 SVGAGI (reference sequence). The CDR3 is CASSQTAYGVAFF. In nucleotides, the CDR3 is TGTGCCAGCAGTCAGACCGCATACGGGGTAGCTTTCTTT.

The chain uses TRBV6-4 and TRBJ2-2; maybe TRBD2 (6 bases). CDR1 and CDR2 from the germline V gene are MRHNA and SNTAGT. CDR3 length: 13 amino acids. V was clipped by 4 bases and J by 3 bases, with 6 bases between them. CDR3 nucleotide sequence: TGTGCCAGCAGTGCTAGCGACACCGGGGAGCTGTTTTTT. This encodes CASSASDTGELFF.

CDR3: CASSPPQATNYGYTF. CDR3 DNA: TGTGCCAGCTCACCACCCCAGGCAACTAACTATGGCTACACCTTC. V gene TRBV18 combines with J gene TRBJ1-2; D not certain. CDR3 length equals 15 residues. Trimming pared 0 bases from V and 0 bases from J, leaving 8 bases between. CDR1 and CDR2 from the germline V gene are KGHSH and LQKENI.

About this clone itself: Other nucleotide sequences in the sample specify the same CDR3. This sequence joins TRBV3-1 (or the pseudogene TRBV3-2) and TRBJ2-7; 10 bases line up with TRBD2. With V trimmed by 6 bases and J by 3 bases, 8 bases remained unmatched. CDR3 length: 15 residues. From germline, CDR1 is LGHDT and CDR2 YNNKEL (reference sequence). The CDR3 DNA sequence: TGTGCCAGCAGGTCTGGGACTAGCGTAGGCTACGAGCAGTACTTC. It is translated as CASRSGTSVGYEQYF.

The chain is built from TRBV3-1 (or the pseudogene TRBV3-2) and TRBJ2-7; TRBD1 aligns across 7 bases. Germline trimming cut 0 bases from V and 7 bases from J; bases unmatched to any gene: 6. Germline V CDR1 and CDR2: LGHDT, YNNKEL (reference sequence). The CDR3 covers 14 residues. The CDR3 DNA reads TGTGCCAGCAGCCAAGAGACAGGGTCTCGTGAGCAGTACTTC. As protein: CASSQETGSREQYF.

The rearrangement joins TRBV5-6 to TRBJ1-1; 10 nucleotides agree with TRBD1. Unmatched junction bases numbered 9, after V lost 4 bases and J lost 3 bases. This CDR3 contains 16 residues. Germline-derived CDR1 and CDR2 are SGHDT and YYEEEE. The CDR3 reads CASSPGTGDVDTEAFF. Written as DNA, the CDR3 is TGTGCCAGCAGCCCAGGGACAGGGGATGTTGACACTGAAGCTTTCTTT.

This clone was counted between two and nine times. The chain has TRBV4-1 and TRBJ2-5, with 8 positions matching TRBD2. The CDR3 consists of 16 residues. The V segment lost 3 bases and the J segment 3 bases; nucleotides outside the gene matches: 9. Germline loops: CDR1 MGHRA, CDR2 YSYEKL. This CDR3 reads CASSHPGTSTEETQYF. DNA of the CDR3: TGCGCCAGCAGCCACCCCGGGACTAGTACTGAAGAGACCCAGTACTTC.

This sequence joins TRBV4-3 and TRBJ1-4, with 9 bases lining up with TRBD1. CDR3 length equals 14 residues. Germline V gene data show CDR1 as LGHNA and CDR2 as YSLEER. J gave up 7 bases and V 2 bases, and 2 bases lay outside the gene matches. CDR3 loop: CASSQQDRGEKLFF. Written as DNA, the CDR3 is TGCGCCAGCAGCCAACAGGACAGGGGTGAAAAACTGTTTTTT.